The 22 T cell receptor beta chains below come from one sample, sequenced in a study of T cell repertoires in aging, cancer and after chemotherapy (dated by TCRdb to between 2017 and 2020). Sequencing was performed on an Illumina MiSeq. Rearranged TRB sequences spanning V, D and J segments were amplified by multiplex touch-down PCR using a mixed TRB-A/B primer pool. TCRdb cleaned the public reads at Q25 with fastp, built clones with MiXCR and kept in-frame beta chains. Every entry covers one CDR3 protein and lists the most common genes and DNA from its rows. The sample table records about 4,100 distinct CDR3 sequences; more than 20% of these occur just once. The ten largest clonotypes hold about 14% of the sample. TCR beta rearrangements were amplified from genomic DNA extracted from peripheral blood rather than from sorted cells or RNA. The specimen was blood. These receptors came from a human donor with a solid tumor.

This clonotype was detected only a few times. The chain employs TRBV10-2 and TRBJ2-5; TRBD1 might be the D (5 bases). The germline V gene has CDR1 WSHSY and CDR2 SAAADI. The germline V and J ends were trimmed by 6 bases and 5 bases, with 16 bases remaining between them. The CDR3 has 14 amino acids. CDR3 sequence reads: CASSISGIGETQYF. In DNA, the CDR3 is TGCGCCAGCAGCATCTCAGGGATAGGGGAGACCCAGTACTTC.

This clonotype was seen just once. A read error is possible here, since a much larger clone lies one base away. The V call is TRBV18, the J call TRBJ2-3; 10 nucleotides align to TRBD2. The CDR3 extends over 15 amino acids. V dropped 4 bases and J dropped 5; count of bases not matched to a gene: 6. The germline CDR1 and CDR2 sequences are KGHSH and LQKENI. The CDR3 spells CASSLGTSDGDTQYF. The CDR3 coding sequence is TGTGCCAGCTCACTAGGGACTAGCGATGGAGATACGCAGTATTTT.

This clonotype was detected only a few times. V is TRBV20-1 and J is TRBJ2-2, with a possible D match to TRBD1 (6 bases). Germline V CDR1 and CDR2: DFQATT, SNEGSKA (reference sequence). This CDR3 has 15 amino acids. V lost 4 bases to trimming and J lost 0 bases, with 12 bases between them. The CDR3 spells CSATPGTTNTGELFF. The CDR3 region has the DNA TGCAGTGCTACGCCCGGGACAACGAACACCGGGGAGCTGTTTTTT.

Relative to its sample, this clonotype is medium-sized. The chain joins TRBV18 to TRBJ1-3; perhaps TRBD1 as D (6 bases). V was shortened by 3 bases and J by 7 bases, with 10 bases between the two germline ends. This CDR3 has 13 residues. Germline V CDR1 and CDR2: KGHSH, LQKENI. In DNA, the CDR3 is TGTGCCAGCTCACCCTCGGACAGCAACACCATATATTTT. Its translation: CASSPSDSNTIYF.

This clonotype is termed large (0.1 to 1%). The chain joins TRBV19 to TRBJ2-1, with D hard to call. CDR3 length equals 14 residues. Deletions cut 8 bases from V and 3 bases from J, with 14 bases between. Germline values: CDR1 LNHDA, CDR2 SQIVND (reference sequence). CDR3 bases: TGTGCCAGTGGATTGCCGCAGCTCTACAATGAGCAGTTCTTC. It specifies CASGLPQLYNEQFF.

This clonotype is medium-sized in the sample. The chain couples TRBV27 to TRBJ2-7; 7 bases are shared with TRBD1. Germline V gene lookup returns CDR1 MNHEY and CDR2 SMNVEV (reference sequence). This CDR3 is 16 amino acids long. Losses at the gene ends were 3 bases for V and 0 bases for J; bases not matched to a gene: 8. CDR3 in DNA: TGTGCCAGCAGTTTTAAACCCACAGGGGCCTCCTACGAGCAGTACTTC. This sequence encodes CASSFKPTGASYEQYF.

By proportion, this clonotype is medium-sized. This chain links TRBV5-1 with TRBJ2-2; D is unresolved. CDR3 size: 15 residues. With 4 bases removed from V and 4 bases from J, the gap between germline ends came to 14 bases. Germline assignment: CDR1 SGHRS and CDR2 YFSETQ. For the CDR3, the DNA is TGCGCCAGCAGCCCCCGTGATGGGATCACCGGGGAGCTGTTTTTT. Protein product: CASSPRDGITGELFF. Full variable domain (rest looked up from reference TRBV5-1 and TRBJ2-2): KAGVTQTPRYLIKTRGQQVTLSCSPISGHRSVSWYQQTPGQGLQFLFEYFSETQRNKGNFPGRFSGRQFSNSRSEMNVSTLELGDSALYLCASSPRDGITGELFFGEGSRLTVL.

A word on this clonotype: A read error is possible here, since a much larger clone lies one base away. The chain uses TRBV6-5 and TRBJ2-3; 10 nucleotides agree with TRBD1. Germline V gene data show CDR1 as MNHEY and CDR2 as SVGAGI. J gave up 5 bases and V 5 bases, and 7 bases lay outside the gene matches. The CDR3 totals 15 residues. The CDR3, as DNA: TGTGCCAGCAGTCAAGGGGGGACAGGGGAAGATACGCAGTATTTT. Residues: CASSQGGTGEDTQYF.

In its sample, this clonotype ranks as medium-sized. The chain employs TRBV13 and TRBJ2-5; D is unresolved. There are 13 residues in the CDR3. V lost 2 bases to trimming and J lost 6 bases, with 10 bases between them. CDR1 and CDR2 (germline): PRHDT, FYEKMQ (reference sequence). This CDR3 reads CASSLKPIQTQYF. CDR3 in DNA: TGTGCCAGCAGCTTAAAACCCATCCAGACCCAGTACTTC.

The chain carries TRBV10-3 and TRBJ2-7; TRBD1 agrees at 9 bases. V shed 6 bases, J shed 3 bases, and the junction held 9 bases outside the gene matches. There are 15 residues in the CDR3. Germline V gene sequence: CDR1 ENHRY, CDR2 SYGVKD. CDR3 in DNA: TGTGCCATCAGCCCAGGACAGGGGAACCTCTACGAGCAGTACTTC. Amino acid sequence: CAISPGQGNLYEQYF.

This clonotype was recorded a few times. This chain links TRBV20-1 with TRBJ1-6, with TRBD1 identical over 7 bases. The CDR3 is 16 residues long. With 0 bases clipped from V and 3 bases from J, the junction kept 5 bases outside the gene matches. Germline lookup yields CDR1 DFQATT and CDR2 SNEGSKA (reference sequence). CDR3 region: CSARDPGQSYNSPLHF. Written as DNA, the CDR3 is TGCAGTGCTAGAGACCCGGGACAGAGCTATAATTCACCCCTCCACTTT.

This sequence joins TRBV20-1 and TRBJ2-1; the match to TRBD2 covers 13 bases. CDR3 size: 15 residues. Germline loops: CDR1 DFQATT, CDR2 SNEGSKA (reference sequence). Losses at the gene ends were 3 bases for V and 9 bases for J; bases not matched to a gene: 8. CDR3 sequence reads: CSASPGTSGISEQFF. The DNA of the CDR3 is TGCAGTGCTAGCCCCGGGACTAGCGGGATTAGTGAGCAGTTCTTC.

This clonotype was detected only a few times. The rearrangement uses TRBV7-9 and TRBJ2-5; the D is unclear. Trimming removed 4 bases at V and 2 bases at J, with 2 bases between. Germline lookup yields CDR1 SEHNR and CDR2 FQNEAQ (reference sequence). The CDR3 consists of 11 residues. The CDR3 DNA reads as TGTGCCAGCAGCTCACAAGAGACCCAGTACTTC. It encodes CASSSQETQYF.

The chain combines TRBV5-4 with TRBJ2-3, with D uncertain. Germline assignment: CDR1 SGHNT and CDR2 YYREEE (reference sequence). Trimming took off 4 bases at V and 0 bases at J, with 6 bases between the two ends. CDR3 length: 13 residues. CDR3 DNA: TGTGCCAGCAGCCAGGCAAGCACAGATACGCAGTATTTT. Amino acid sequence: CASSQASTDTQYF.

By proportion, this clonotype is medium-sized. V usage is TRBV18 and J usage is TRBJ2-5; D gene ambiguous. CDR3 length equals 14 residues. Trimming cost V 2 bases and J 3 bases, with 10 bases left between them. Germline lookup yields CDR1 KGHSH and CDR2 LQKENI. In nucleotides, the CDR3 is TGTGCCAGCTCACCATTTCTAACAGAAGAGACCCAGTACTTC. Its protein product is CASSPFLTEETQYF.

This clonotype was recorded only once. This sequence joins TRBV20-1 and TRBJ2-5, with D hard to call. With 5 bases removed from V and 5 bases from J, the gap between germline ends came to 9 bases. Germline V gives CDR1 DFQATT, CDR2 SNEGSKA (reference sequence). This CDR3 is 11 amino acids long. The CDR3 region has the DNA TGCAGTGCTGGTCGAAGGGAGACCCAGTACTTC. Translation gives CSAGRRETQYF.

This clonotype has more than one count but fewer than ten. The chain carries TRBV5-1 and TRBJ1-3, with TRBD1 matching over 8 bases. The CDR3 covers 16 residues. V trimming: 4 bases; J trimming: 3 bases; junction bases outside the gene matches: 9. Germline V gives CDR1 SGHRS, CDR2 YFSETQ. DNA for the CDR3: TGCGCCAGCAGCCCCCATACAGGGGGAATTGGAAACACCATATATTTT. As protein: CASSPHTGGIGNTIYF.

V gene TRBV5-1 combines with J gene TRBJ2-5; the D gene is possibly TRBD2 (6 bases). CDR1 is SGHRS, CDR2 YFSETQ, per germline. V lost 4 bases and J 4 bases, leaving 11 bases between the germline ends. The CDR3 totals 13 residues. CDR3 DNA sequence: TGCGCCAGCAGCCTCCGGGAGAGAGAGACCCAGTACTTC. It yields the protein CASSLRERETQYF. The whole variable domain, remainder taken from reference TRBV5-1 and TRBJ2-5, is KAGVTQTPRYLIKTRGQQVTLSCSPISGHRSVSWYQQTPGQGLQFLFEYFSETQRNKGNFPGRFSGRQFSNSRSEMNVSTLELGDSALYLCASSLRERETQYFGPGTRLLVL.

The chain links TRBV7-6 to TRBJ2-1; 9 positions match TRBD2. The J segment lost 2 bases and the V segment lost 5 bases, leaving 4 bases of the junction unmatched. The germline V gene has CDR1 SGHVS and CDR2 FNYEAQ. The CDR3 is 15 residues long. The CDR3 coding sequence is TGTGCCAGCAGCGGTACTAGCGGGCCCTACAATGAGCAGTTCTTC. Encoded protein: CASSGTSGPYNEQFF.

This clonotype has a single count. The chain couples TRBV7-9 to TRBJ1-1; D is undetermined. The CDR3 loop spans 15 amino acids. Between the trimmed V and J ends, which lost 3 bases and 0 bases, there was a span of 11 bases. Germline lookup yields CDR1 SEHNR and CDR2 FQNEAQ (reference sequence). The CDR3, as DNA: TGTGCCAGCAGCTTCCCCCGGATAGTGAACACTGAAGCTTTCTTT. It encodes CASSFPRIVNTEAFF. The complete variable domain, with remaining parts taken from reference TRBV7-9 and TRBJ1-1, reads DTGVSQNPRHKITKRGQNVTFRCDPISEHNRLYWYRQTLGQGPEFLTYFQNEAQLEKSRLLSDRFSAERPKGSFSTLEIQRTEQGDSAMYLCASSFPRIVNTEAFFGQGTRLTVV.

This clonotype was seen a few times. This chain uses TRBV5-1 with TRBJ2-1; 8 positions agree with TRBD2. V dropped 7 bases and J dropped 9; count of bases not matched to a gene: 9. Germline CDR1 reads SGHRS; CDR2 reads YFSETQ. The CDR3 sequence is 13 residues long. In DNA form, the CDR3 reads TGCGCCAGCCTTCCCGGGAGGGTAGGTGAGCAGTTCTTC. Protein product: CASLPGRVGEQFF.

By sample fraction, this clonotype is medium-sized. The rearrangement uses TRBV6-5 and TRBJ1-2; 9 nucleotides match TRBD1. The CDR3 runs 14 residues. Germline V lookup: CDR1 MNHEY, CDR2 SVGAGI. With V trimmed by 7 bases and J by 2 bases, 5 bases remained unmatched. The CDR3 bases are TGTGCCAGCAACGACGGGACAGGGAACTATGGCTACACCTTC. This translates into CASNDGTGNYGYTF.